This is a list of T cell receptor beta chains from one sample in a study of T cells after yellow fever vaccination. TCRdb re-derived calls from the 5' RACE reads in MiXCR, one entry per CDR3 protein. Found here are about 340,000 distinct CDR3 sequences, approximately 9% of them singletons; the top ten hold over 15%. Sequenced here: PBMCs, sampled on the day of the first yellow fever vaccination. Receptors were obtained from a man younger than 30 who received the YFV17D yellow fever vaccine. Each CDR3 is given with its conserved first and last residue. D genes are given only for firm matches. Expanded clones are given a class, and other clones once, few, many or no size at all.

>TRBV7-2|TRBJ2-7|TRBD2|few
CASSLTVVAGGGVQYF
TGTGCCAGCAGCTTAACTGTGGTAGCGGGGGGAGGAGTGCAGTACTTC
>TRBV7-9|TRBJ2-7|.|few
CASSITSSPYEQYF
TGTGCCAGCAGCATTACAAGCTCCCCCTACGAGCAGTACTTC
>TRBV3-1|TRBJ1-6|.|.
CASSDRITALHF
TGTGCCAGCAGCGACAGAATTACGGCCCTCCACTTT
>TRBV19|TRBJ2-7|TRBD1|.
CASSARTGNTYEQYF
TGTGCCAGTAGTGCAAGGACAGGGAATACCTACGAGCAGTACTTC
>TRBV27|TRBJ2-1|.|many
CASSWNFEQFF
TGTGCCAGCAGCTGGAACTTTGAGCAGTTCTTC
>TRBV19|TRBJ1-1|.|few
CASTLPTVMNTEAFF
TGTGCCAGTACTCTCCCGACAGTGATGAACACTGAAGCTTTCTTT
>TRBV20-1|TRBJ2-1|TRBD2|.
CSASGLAGDYNEQFF
TGCAGTGCTAGTGGCCTAGCGGGGGATTACAATGAGCAGTTCTTC
>TRBV5-4|TRBJ2-1|.|few
CASSFIGEYNEQFF
TGTGCCAGCAGCTTTATAGGAGAGTACAATGAGCAGTTCTTC
>TRBV7-2|TRBJ2-7|TRBD2|.
CASSPLLAGGWEQYF
TGTGCCAGCAGCCCACTCCTAGCGGGGGGTTGGGAGCAGTACTTC
>TRBV11-2|TRBJ2-5|.|many
CASSPGGFTGQETQYF
TGTGCCAGCAGCCCGGGGGGCTTTACGGGCCAAGAGACCCAGTACTTC
>TRBV7-2|TRBJ1-1|.|many
CASSLVWGGTEAFF
TGTGCCAGCAGCTTAGTCTGGGGGGGCACTGAAGCTTTCTTT
>TRBV20-1|TRBJ1-2|TRBD1|few
CSATDPQGHYGYTF
TGCAGTGCTACAGACCCACAGGGGCACTATGGCTACACCTTC
>TRBV5-1|TRBJ2-5|.|many
CASRDQETQYF
TGCGCCAGCAGGGACCAAGAGACCCAGTACTTC
>TRBV4-1|TRBJ2-3|TRBD1|.
CASSLTGTGADTQYF
TGCGCCAGCAGCCTGACTGGGACAGGGGCAGATACGCAGTATTTT
>TRBV9|TRBJ2-3|TRBD2|few
CASSVVASGGLTDTQYF
TGTGCCAGCAGCGTAGTGGCTAGCGGGGGGCTCACAGATACGCAGTATTTT
>TRBV11-2|TRBJ1-6|.|few
CASRKAFDNSPLHF
TGTGCCAGCAGAAAGGCGTTCGATAATTCACCCCTCCACTTT
>TRBV28|TRBJ2-2|TRBD2|few
CASSFGGGYTGELFF
TGTGCCAGCAGTTTTGGCGGGGGGTACACCGGGGAGCTGTTTTTT
>TRBV11-2|TRBJ2-1|TRBD1|many
CASSTRGQGSYNEQFF
TGTGCCAGCAGCACCCGGGGACAGGGGTCCTACAATGAGCAGTTCTTC
>TRBV18|TRBJ1-6|.|few
CASSPLQFNSPLHF
TGTGCCAGCTCACCACTACAGTTTAATTCACCCCTCCACTTT
>TRBV6-2/TRBV6-3|TRBJ2-2|.|many
CASSYIAADTGELFF
TGTGCCAGCAGTTATATAGCAGCGGACACCGGGGAGCTGTTTTTT
>TRBV20-1|TRBJ2-3|.|.
CSATRSADTQYF
TGCAGTGCGACTAGAAGCGCAGATACGCAGTATTTT
>TRBV12-3/TRBV12-4|TRBJ2-2|TRBD1|many
CASSRKQGGDTGELFF
TGTGCCAGCAGCCGCAAACAGGGGGGCGACACCGGGGAGCTGTTTTTT
>TRBV5-6|TRBJ1-6|.|few
CASSWGRGTSYNSPLHF
TGTGCCAGCAGCTGGGGGAGGGGAACCTCCTATAATTCACCCCTCCACTTT
>TRBV10-3|TRBJ1-3|.|few
CAILSGATGNTIYF
TGTGCCATCCTCTCGGGGGCTACTGGAAACACCATATATTTT
>TRBV3-1|TRBJ1-1|.|.
CASSQEEEAFF
TGTGCCAGCAGCCAAGAGGAGGAAGCTTTCTTT
>TRBV27|TRBJ1-5|.|.
CASRKDGRMDQPQHF
TGTGCCAGCCGAAAAGACGGTAGGATGGATCAGCCCCAGCATTTT
>TRBV6-5|TRBJ1-2|.|.
CASSYSSVRGPYGYTF
TGTGCCAGCAGTTACTCGAGTGTTCGGGGACCCTATGGCTACACCTTC
>TRBV4-3|TRBJ2-1|.|many
CASSQEGWGNEQFF
TGCGCCAGCAGCCAAGAGGGTTGGGGGAATGAGCAGTTCTTC
>TRBV25-1|TRBJ1-3|.|few
CASSRAGYSGNTIYF
TGTGCCAGCAGCCGAGCGGGCTACTCTGGAAACACCATATATTTT